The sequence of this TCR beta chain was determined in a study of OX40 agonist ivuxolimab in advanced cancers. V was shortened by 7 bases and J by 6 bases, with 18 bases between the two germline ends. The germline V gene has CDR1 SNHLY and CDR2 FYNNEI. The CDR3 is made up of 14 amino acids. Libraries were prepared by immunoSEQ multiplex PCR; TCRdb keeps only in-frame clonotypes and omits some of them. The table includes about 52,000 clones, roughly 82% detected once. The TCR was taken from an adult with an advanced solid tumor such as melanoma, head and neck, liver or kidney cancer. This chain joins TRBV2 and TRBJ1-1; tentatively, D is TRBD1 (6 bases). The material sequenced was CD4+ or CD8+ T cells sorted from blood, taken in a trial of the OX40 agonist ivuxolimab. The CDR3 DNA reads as TGTGCCAGCAAGGTAGGGGGGCGGTTATCTGAAGCTTTCTTT. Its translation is CASKVGGRLSEAFF.